A single sample gave rise to the 30 T cell receptor beta chains below, sequenced in a study of T cell repertoires in cytomegalovirus infection. These receptors lack a known antigen. In TCRdb, the reads were re-called with MiXCR into one record per CDR3 protein. This sample has about 830,000 distinct CDR3 sequences; around a third occur once, and the top ten carry around an eighth. Sequencing was performed on cultured CD8+ T cells from PBMCs, taken from culture after CMV antigen stimulation. These receptors were collected from a human donor in good health (CMV status not recorded). Some clones in this sample may be carry-over from other donors' samples.

This clonotype was seen a handful of times. J is TRBJ2-3 and V is TRBV5-1; D gene ambiguous. Trimming left V 4 bases short and J 0 bases short, with 12 bases between. The CDR3 consists of 15 residues. Germline CDR1 and CDR2: SGHRS and YFSETQ. The CDR3 nucleotides are TGCGCCAGCAGCCCCCGTCATGCAAGCACAGATACGCAGTATTTT. Its translation is CASSPRHASTDTQYF. Based on the CDR3 plus reference TRBV5-1 and TRBJ2-3, the full variable domain is KAGVTQTPRYLIKTRGQQVTLSCSPISGHRSVSWYQQTPGQGLQFLFEYFSETQRNKGNFPGRFSGRQFSNSRSEMNVSTLELGDSALYLCASSPRHASTDTQYFGPGTRLTVL.

This chain uses TRBV25-1 with TRBJ2-6; no clear D. The CDR3 extends over 14 amino acids. Trimming took 3 bases from V and 2 from J, leaving 5 bases between them. The V gene's germline CDR1 is MGHDK and CDR2 SYGVNS. CDR3 DNA: TGTGCCAGCAGTGATGGAGCTGGGGCCAACGTCCTGACTTTC. It codes for CASSDGAGANVLTF.

This clonotype was recorded many times. The gene calls are TRBV7-6 and TRBJ2-7; D is possibly TRBD1 or TRBD2 (5 bases each). The germline V gene has CDR1 SGHVS and CDR2 FNYEAQ. Trimming stripped 6 bases from V and 6 bases from J, with 18 bases between. CDR3 size: 14 residues. CDR3 coding DNA: TGTGCCAGCAGTTCCCCCGGGACCCCCGGCGAGCAGTACTTC. Its translation is CASSSPGTPGEQYF.

This clonotype has more than one count but fewer than ten. The chain carries TRBV7-6 and TRBJ1-6, with D perhaps matching TRBD1 (6 bases). This CDR3 spans 17 amino acids. Germline V gives CDR1 SGHVS, CDR2 FNYEAQ. Trimming cost V 0 bases and J 8 bases, with 17 bases left between them. The CDR3 DNA reads as TGTGCCAGCAGCTTAGCAACAAACAGGGACTTGTATTCACCCCTCCACTTT. Translation gives CASSLATNRDLYSPLHF.

The chain uses TRBV5-5 and TRBJ2-3; D is ambiguous. Germline assignment: CDR1 SGHKS and CDR2 YYEKEE (reference sequence). This CDR3 region has 15 residues. V dropped 4 bases and J dropped 0 bases, with 12 bases sitting between them. The CDR3 is CASSPPDRSTDTQYF. The CDR3 nucleotides are TGTGCCAGCAGCCCCCCCGATAGGAGCACAGATACGCAGTATTTT.

This clonotype was detected many times. The rearrangement uses TRBV7-2 and TRBJ1-1; D call uncertain. V was trimmed by 2 bases and J by 5 bases, leaving 12 bases between them. The germline V gene encodes CDR1 SGHTA and CDR2 FQGNSA. The length of the CDR3 is 14 residues. The CDR3 loop is CASSLRFSLTEAFF. Written as DNA, the CDR3 is TGTGCCAGCAGCTTACGGTTTAGCCTAACTGAAGCTTTCTTT.

Only one count was recorded for this clonotype. The CDR3 DNA reads as TGCGCCAGCAGCTTGCCTCAGGGGCAAAATGGCTACACCTTC. Translated, it gives CASSLPQGQNGYTF. The V gene is TRBV5-1, the J gene TRBJ1-2, with D maybe TRBD1 (6 bases). Trimming removed 1 base from V and 6 bases from J, with 13 bases in between. The germline V gene encodes CDR1 SGHRS and CDR2 YFSETQ. The CDR3 extends over 14 amino acids.

The V and J genes are TRBV6-2 or TRBV6-3 and TRBJ1-1; D is unresolved. Trimming shortened V by 4 bases and J by 6 bases, and 9 bases separated the two germline ends. The CDR3 extends over 12 amino acids. CDR1 and CDR2 from the germline V gene are MNHEY and SVGEGT. CDR3 amino acids: CASSFEGPEAFF. In DNA, the CDR3 is TGTGCCAGCAGTTTCGAGGGTCCTGAAGCTTTCTTT.

This clonotype was observed a handful of times. This chain connects TRBV2 to TRBJ2-1; 7 positions agree with TRBD2. The CDR3 length is 15 residues. The V gene's germline CDR1 is SNHLY and CDR2 FYNNEI. Unmatched junction bases numbered 9, after V lost 3 bases and J lost 7 bases. The CDR3 nucleotides read TGTGCCAGCAGTGACCCTGCGGGGGAGAAGAATGAGCAGTTCTTC. Translating it yields CASSDPAGEKNEQFF.

The genes are TRBV5-5 and TRBJ1-4; perhaps TRBD1 as D (6 bases). The germline V gene has CDR1 SGHKS and CDR2 YYEKEE (reference sequence). Trimming stripped 4 bases from V and 5 bases from J, with 18 bases between. The CDR3 is 16 residues long. CDR3 DNA sequence: TGTGCCAGCAGCCCGATACCGACAGGACGAAATGAAAAACTGTTTTTT. Encoded protein: CASSPIPTGRNEKLFF. Variable domain in full (rest from reference TRBV5-5 and TRBJ1-4): DAGVTQSPTHLIKTRGQQVTLRCSPISGHKSVSWYQQVLGQGPQFIFQYYEKEERGRGNFPDRFSARQFPNYSSELNVNALLLGDSALYLCASSPIPTGRNEKLFFGSGTQLSVL.

V usage is TRBV19 and J usage is TRBJ1-5, with 7 bases lining up with TRBD1. Germline V gene sequence: CDR1 LNHDA, CDR2 SQIVND (reference sequence). This CDR3 comprises 16 residues. V gave up 4 bases and J gave up 3 bases; unmatched junction bases: 9. The CDR3 bases are TGTGCCAGTAGTAAACAGGGGAGTGGGGACAATCAGCCCCAGCATTTT. Its protein product is CASSKQGSGDNQPQHF.

In its sample, this clonotype was seen a few times. The chain employs TRBV12-3 or TRBV12-4 and TRBJ1-5; 11 positions match TRBD1. V lost 3 bases, J lost 0 bases, and 4 bases stayed unmatched. The CDR3 consists of 17 residues. The CDR3, as DNA: TGTGCCAGCAGTTTTGGGGACAGGGGGTATAGCAATCAGCCCCAGCATTTT. Translated: CASSFGDRGYSNQPQHF.

As concerns this clonotype: This likely stems from a read error, as it lies one base from a far larger clone. The chain links TRBV6-2 or TRBV6-3 to TRBJ1-1; 11 positions agree with TRBD1. CDR1 and CDR2 from the germline V gene are MNHEY and SVGEGT. This CDR3 comprises 14 residues. The chain's CDR3 is CTSSPGQGGTEAFF. The CDR3, as DNA: TGTACCAGCAGTCCGGGACAGGGGGGCACTGAAGCTTTCTTT.

The genes are TRBV11-2 and TRBJ2-1; no clear D. Trimming took 1 base from V and 5 from J, leaving 12 bases between them. The CDR3 length is 15 residues. In germline, CDR1 is SGHAT, CDR2 FQNNGV. The CDR3 loop reads CASSLGPLKHNEQFF. CDR3 bases: TGTGCCAGCAGCTTAGGGCCCCTAAAGCACAATGAGCAGTTCTTC.

This clonotype was seen only once. This chain connects TRBV19 to TRBJ2-5; TRBD2 matches at 14 bases. With V trimmed by 5 bases and J by 2 bases, 7 bases remained unmatched. The germline V gene encodes CDR1 LNHDA and CDR2 SQIVND (reference sequence). The CDR3 has 17 residues. The CDR3 loop is CASSPRTSGGRQETQYF. The CDR3 nucleotides are TGTGCCAGTAGTCCTCGGACTAGCGGGGGGAGACAAGAGACCCAGTACTTC.

The chain links TRBV7-9 to TRBJ2-3, with a weak D call TRBD1 (6 bases). Between the trimmed V and J ends, which lost 8 bases and 0 bases, there was a span of 15 bases. This CDR3 comprises 15 residues. Per germline, CDR1 SEHNR and CDR2 FQNEAQ (reference sequence). CDR3 in DNA: TGTGCCAGCCTTACTGGGACACCTAGCACAGATACGCAGTATTTT. It encodes CASLTGTPSTDTQYF.

The chain combines TRBV6-5 with TRBJ1-2; D not resolved. This CDR3 is built from 15 residues. Germline V gene sequence: CDR1 MNHEY, CDR2 SVGAGI. Trimming removed 0 bases at V and 4 bases at J, with 12 bases between. The CDR3 DNA is TGTGCCAGCAGTTACTCAGTTCGGGCTCCCTATGGCTACACCTTC. Amino acids: CASSYSVRAPYGYTF.

There are many counts of this clonotype. The rearrangement uses TRBV12-3 or TRBV12-4 and TRBJ2-3; TRBD2 might be the D (6 bases). The CDR3 is made up of 15 amino acids. V lost 4 bases to trimming and J lost 8 bases, with 19 bases between them. The CDR3 DNA sequence: TGTGCCAGCAGTTCTACGGGATTTGTCGGGGGTACGCAGTATTTT. Its translation is CASSSTGFVGGTQYF.

About this clonotype itself: Since a much larger clone is just one base distant, this may be a read error. The rearrangement links TRBV7-6 to TRBJ2-5; 8 bases line up with TRBD2. CDR1 SGHVS and CDR2 FNYEAQ come from the germline V gene. The CDR3 extends over 16 amino acids. CDR3 coding DNA: TGTGTCAGCAGCAATCGGGTAGCGGGGCTCCAAGAGACCCAGTACTTC. Translation gives CVSSNRVAGLQETQYF.

The rearrangement uses TRBV18 and TRBJ1-2; 10 positions match TRBD1. This CDR3 is 16 amino acids long. Losses at the gene ends were 3 bases for V and 3 bases for J; bases not matched to a gene: 7. Per germline, CDR1 KGHSH and CDR2 LQKENI. The chain's CDR3 is CASSPWDRGADYGYTF. CDR3 DNA sequence: TGTGCCAGCTCACCTTGGGACAGGGGAGCGGACTATGGCTACACCTTC.

This clonotype was seen a few times. The chain has TRBV4-3 and TRBJ2-2, with D possibly matching TRBD1 (6 bases). The V gene lost 4 bases and the J gene lost 2 bases, with 11 bases spanning the gap. The length of the CDR3 is 15 residues. Germline CDR1 and CDR2: LGHNA and YSLEER. The CDR3 DNA sequence: TGCGCCAGCAGCCCTGGGACAATTAACACCGGGGAGCTGTTTTTT. Translating it yields CASSPGTINTGELFF.

The chain is built from TRBV6-1 and TRBJ2-1, with D maybe TRBD1 (6 bases). Germline V gene lookup returns CDR1 MNHNS and CDR2 SASEGT. With 7 bases removed from V and 2 bases from J, the gap between germline ends came to 15 bases. CDR3 length equals 15 residues. DNA for the CDR3: TGTGCCAGCACCTGGGGGCAAGAGACCTACAATGAGCAGTTCTTC. As protein: CASTWGQETYNEQFF.

This chain links TRBV29-1 with TRBJ2-1; D gene ambiguous. V lost 5 bases and J 0 bases, leaving 14 bases between the germline ends. CDR3 length: 15 amino acids. Germline loops: CDR1 SQVTM, CDR2 ANQGSEA. CDR3 sequence (DNA): TGCAGCGTTATGTGGGTCATGAGCTCCTACAATGAGCAGTTCTTC. Encoded protein: CSVMWVMSSYNEQFF.

This clonotype was seen many times. This sequence joins TRBV12-3 or TRBV12-4 and TRBJ1-3; 8 bases line up with TRBD1. The CDR3 totals 16 residues. V was pared by 3 bases and J by 0 bases, with 4 bases of the junction left unmatched. The CDR3 loop is CASSFQGAFSGNTIYF. The CDR3 DNA is TGTGCCAGCAGTTTTCAGGGGGCCTTCTCTGGAAACACCATATATTTT.

Many counts were recorded for this clonotype. The chain links TRBV7-2 to TRBJ2-5; D gene uncertain. The CDR3 consists of 13 residues. V was cut by 2 bases and J by 2 bases, with 6 bases left in between. Germline V gene data show CDR1 as SGHTA and CDR2 as FQGNSA. The CDR3 protein is CASSLPEQETQYF. The CDR3 nucleotides read TGTGCCAGCAGCTTACCAGAGCAAGAGACCCAGTACTTC.

This clonotype occurred a few times. The chain carries TRBV29-1 and TRBJ2-4; D perhaps matches TRBD2 (5 bases). V lost 0 bases and J lost 6, with 12 bases in between. Germline V gene lookup returns CDR1 SQVTM and CDR2 ANQGSEA. This CDR3 spans 14 amino acids. For the CDR3, the DNA is TGCAGCGTTGAAGAGGAGGCTAGGGTAAACATTCAGTACTTC. Amino acids: CSVEEEARVNIQYF.

This sequence joins TRBV27 and TRBJ1-4; 7 bases map to TRBD1. The CDR3 length is 14 residues. With 6 bases clipped from V and 7 bases from J, the junction kept 8 bases outside the gene matches. Per the germline V gene, CDR1 is MNHEY and CDR2 is SMNVEV (reference sequence). CDR3 coding DNA: TGTGCCAGCAGCCAGGGGGGCATAGGTGAAAAACTGTTTTTT. It translates to CASSQGGIGEKLFF. Drawing the rest from reference TRBV27 and TRBJ1-4, the complete variable domain is EAQVTQNPRYLITVTGKKLTVTCSQNMNHEYMSWYRQDPGLGLRQIYYSMNVEVTDKGDVPEGYKVSRKEKRNFPLILESPSPNQTSLYFCASSQGGIGEKLFFGSGTQLSVL.

This clonotype came up many times. This chain uses TRBV7-2 with TRBJ1-5, with 7 bases aligning to TRBD1. This CDR3 comprises 15 residues. The J segment lost 7 bases and the V segment lost 5 bases, leaving 11 bases of the junction unmatched. Germline V gene lookup returns CDR1 SGHTA and CDR2 FQGNSA. DNA for the CDR3: TGTGCCAGCAGCGAGAGCAGGGGGGACGGACAGCCCCAGCATTTT. This codes for CASSESRGDGQPQHF.

The chain joins TRBV4-1 to TRBJ2-3; TRBD2 might be the D (5 bases). Germline V lookup: CDR1 MGHRA, CDR2 YSYEKL. The CDR3 length is 14 residues. Trimming took off 0 bases at V and 6 bases at J, with 10 bases between the two ends. CDR3 bases: TGCGCCAGCAGCCAAGATGACGGACTCGATACGCAGTATTTT. It yields the protein CASSQDDGLDTQYF.

Concerning this clonotype: Likely a read error: the CDR3 ends without its conserved phenylalanine or tryptophan. The chain has TRBV12-3 or TRBV12-4 and TRBJ1-2; TRBD1 aligns across 10 bases. CDR3 length: 14 amino acids. V dropped 5 bases and J dropped 8; count of bases not matched to a gene: 8. The CDR3 sequence is CASSLPGQGRGYTL. The CDR3 nucleotides read TGTGCCAGCAGTCTACCGGGACAGGGGCGAGGCTACACCCTC.